This TCR beta chain was retrieved from a study of blood T cells in healthy people across ages. Germline CDR1 reads SEHNR; CDR2 reads FQNEAQ (reference sequence). CDR3 length: 14 amino acids. Trimming removed 5 bases at V and 4 bases at J, with 13 bases between. The table lists this clonotype with a few counts. It was with a sample-barcoded 5' primer and a J-beta primer mix that a second PCR of roughly 6 to 11 cycles was run. TCRdb called the 5' RACE reads again in MiXCR, with one record for every CDR3 protein. The top ten clones hold about 20% of a sample with about 970,000 distinct CDR3 sequences, 51% of them seen once.

The source of this sequence is a woman between 55 and 75 years old in good health. Sequencing input: blood. The chain combines TRBV7-9 with TRBJ2-3, with D possibly matching TRBD1 (6 bases). CDR3: CASSNYRVPDTQYF. The DNA of the CDR3 is TGTGCCAGCAGCAACTACAGGGTCCCAGATACGCAGTATTTT. Combining the CDR3 with reference TRBV7-9 and TRBJ2-3 gives the whole variable domain DTGVSQNPRHKITKRGQNVTFRCDPISEHNRLYWYRQTLGQGPEFLTYFQNEAQLEKSRLLSDRFSAERPKGSFSTLEIQRTEQGDSAMYLCASSNYRVPDTQYFGPGTRLTVL.